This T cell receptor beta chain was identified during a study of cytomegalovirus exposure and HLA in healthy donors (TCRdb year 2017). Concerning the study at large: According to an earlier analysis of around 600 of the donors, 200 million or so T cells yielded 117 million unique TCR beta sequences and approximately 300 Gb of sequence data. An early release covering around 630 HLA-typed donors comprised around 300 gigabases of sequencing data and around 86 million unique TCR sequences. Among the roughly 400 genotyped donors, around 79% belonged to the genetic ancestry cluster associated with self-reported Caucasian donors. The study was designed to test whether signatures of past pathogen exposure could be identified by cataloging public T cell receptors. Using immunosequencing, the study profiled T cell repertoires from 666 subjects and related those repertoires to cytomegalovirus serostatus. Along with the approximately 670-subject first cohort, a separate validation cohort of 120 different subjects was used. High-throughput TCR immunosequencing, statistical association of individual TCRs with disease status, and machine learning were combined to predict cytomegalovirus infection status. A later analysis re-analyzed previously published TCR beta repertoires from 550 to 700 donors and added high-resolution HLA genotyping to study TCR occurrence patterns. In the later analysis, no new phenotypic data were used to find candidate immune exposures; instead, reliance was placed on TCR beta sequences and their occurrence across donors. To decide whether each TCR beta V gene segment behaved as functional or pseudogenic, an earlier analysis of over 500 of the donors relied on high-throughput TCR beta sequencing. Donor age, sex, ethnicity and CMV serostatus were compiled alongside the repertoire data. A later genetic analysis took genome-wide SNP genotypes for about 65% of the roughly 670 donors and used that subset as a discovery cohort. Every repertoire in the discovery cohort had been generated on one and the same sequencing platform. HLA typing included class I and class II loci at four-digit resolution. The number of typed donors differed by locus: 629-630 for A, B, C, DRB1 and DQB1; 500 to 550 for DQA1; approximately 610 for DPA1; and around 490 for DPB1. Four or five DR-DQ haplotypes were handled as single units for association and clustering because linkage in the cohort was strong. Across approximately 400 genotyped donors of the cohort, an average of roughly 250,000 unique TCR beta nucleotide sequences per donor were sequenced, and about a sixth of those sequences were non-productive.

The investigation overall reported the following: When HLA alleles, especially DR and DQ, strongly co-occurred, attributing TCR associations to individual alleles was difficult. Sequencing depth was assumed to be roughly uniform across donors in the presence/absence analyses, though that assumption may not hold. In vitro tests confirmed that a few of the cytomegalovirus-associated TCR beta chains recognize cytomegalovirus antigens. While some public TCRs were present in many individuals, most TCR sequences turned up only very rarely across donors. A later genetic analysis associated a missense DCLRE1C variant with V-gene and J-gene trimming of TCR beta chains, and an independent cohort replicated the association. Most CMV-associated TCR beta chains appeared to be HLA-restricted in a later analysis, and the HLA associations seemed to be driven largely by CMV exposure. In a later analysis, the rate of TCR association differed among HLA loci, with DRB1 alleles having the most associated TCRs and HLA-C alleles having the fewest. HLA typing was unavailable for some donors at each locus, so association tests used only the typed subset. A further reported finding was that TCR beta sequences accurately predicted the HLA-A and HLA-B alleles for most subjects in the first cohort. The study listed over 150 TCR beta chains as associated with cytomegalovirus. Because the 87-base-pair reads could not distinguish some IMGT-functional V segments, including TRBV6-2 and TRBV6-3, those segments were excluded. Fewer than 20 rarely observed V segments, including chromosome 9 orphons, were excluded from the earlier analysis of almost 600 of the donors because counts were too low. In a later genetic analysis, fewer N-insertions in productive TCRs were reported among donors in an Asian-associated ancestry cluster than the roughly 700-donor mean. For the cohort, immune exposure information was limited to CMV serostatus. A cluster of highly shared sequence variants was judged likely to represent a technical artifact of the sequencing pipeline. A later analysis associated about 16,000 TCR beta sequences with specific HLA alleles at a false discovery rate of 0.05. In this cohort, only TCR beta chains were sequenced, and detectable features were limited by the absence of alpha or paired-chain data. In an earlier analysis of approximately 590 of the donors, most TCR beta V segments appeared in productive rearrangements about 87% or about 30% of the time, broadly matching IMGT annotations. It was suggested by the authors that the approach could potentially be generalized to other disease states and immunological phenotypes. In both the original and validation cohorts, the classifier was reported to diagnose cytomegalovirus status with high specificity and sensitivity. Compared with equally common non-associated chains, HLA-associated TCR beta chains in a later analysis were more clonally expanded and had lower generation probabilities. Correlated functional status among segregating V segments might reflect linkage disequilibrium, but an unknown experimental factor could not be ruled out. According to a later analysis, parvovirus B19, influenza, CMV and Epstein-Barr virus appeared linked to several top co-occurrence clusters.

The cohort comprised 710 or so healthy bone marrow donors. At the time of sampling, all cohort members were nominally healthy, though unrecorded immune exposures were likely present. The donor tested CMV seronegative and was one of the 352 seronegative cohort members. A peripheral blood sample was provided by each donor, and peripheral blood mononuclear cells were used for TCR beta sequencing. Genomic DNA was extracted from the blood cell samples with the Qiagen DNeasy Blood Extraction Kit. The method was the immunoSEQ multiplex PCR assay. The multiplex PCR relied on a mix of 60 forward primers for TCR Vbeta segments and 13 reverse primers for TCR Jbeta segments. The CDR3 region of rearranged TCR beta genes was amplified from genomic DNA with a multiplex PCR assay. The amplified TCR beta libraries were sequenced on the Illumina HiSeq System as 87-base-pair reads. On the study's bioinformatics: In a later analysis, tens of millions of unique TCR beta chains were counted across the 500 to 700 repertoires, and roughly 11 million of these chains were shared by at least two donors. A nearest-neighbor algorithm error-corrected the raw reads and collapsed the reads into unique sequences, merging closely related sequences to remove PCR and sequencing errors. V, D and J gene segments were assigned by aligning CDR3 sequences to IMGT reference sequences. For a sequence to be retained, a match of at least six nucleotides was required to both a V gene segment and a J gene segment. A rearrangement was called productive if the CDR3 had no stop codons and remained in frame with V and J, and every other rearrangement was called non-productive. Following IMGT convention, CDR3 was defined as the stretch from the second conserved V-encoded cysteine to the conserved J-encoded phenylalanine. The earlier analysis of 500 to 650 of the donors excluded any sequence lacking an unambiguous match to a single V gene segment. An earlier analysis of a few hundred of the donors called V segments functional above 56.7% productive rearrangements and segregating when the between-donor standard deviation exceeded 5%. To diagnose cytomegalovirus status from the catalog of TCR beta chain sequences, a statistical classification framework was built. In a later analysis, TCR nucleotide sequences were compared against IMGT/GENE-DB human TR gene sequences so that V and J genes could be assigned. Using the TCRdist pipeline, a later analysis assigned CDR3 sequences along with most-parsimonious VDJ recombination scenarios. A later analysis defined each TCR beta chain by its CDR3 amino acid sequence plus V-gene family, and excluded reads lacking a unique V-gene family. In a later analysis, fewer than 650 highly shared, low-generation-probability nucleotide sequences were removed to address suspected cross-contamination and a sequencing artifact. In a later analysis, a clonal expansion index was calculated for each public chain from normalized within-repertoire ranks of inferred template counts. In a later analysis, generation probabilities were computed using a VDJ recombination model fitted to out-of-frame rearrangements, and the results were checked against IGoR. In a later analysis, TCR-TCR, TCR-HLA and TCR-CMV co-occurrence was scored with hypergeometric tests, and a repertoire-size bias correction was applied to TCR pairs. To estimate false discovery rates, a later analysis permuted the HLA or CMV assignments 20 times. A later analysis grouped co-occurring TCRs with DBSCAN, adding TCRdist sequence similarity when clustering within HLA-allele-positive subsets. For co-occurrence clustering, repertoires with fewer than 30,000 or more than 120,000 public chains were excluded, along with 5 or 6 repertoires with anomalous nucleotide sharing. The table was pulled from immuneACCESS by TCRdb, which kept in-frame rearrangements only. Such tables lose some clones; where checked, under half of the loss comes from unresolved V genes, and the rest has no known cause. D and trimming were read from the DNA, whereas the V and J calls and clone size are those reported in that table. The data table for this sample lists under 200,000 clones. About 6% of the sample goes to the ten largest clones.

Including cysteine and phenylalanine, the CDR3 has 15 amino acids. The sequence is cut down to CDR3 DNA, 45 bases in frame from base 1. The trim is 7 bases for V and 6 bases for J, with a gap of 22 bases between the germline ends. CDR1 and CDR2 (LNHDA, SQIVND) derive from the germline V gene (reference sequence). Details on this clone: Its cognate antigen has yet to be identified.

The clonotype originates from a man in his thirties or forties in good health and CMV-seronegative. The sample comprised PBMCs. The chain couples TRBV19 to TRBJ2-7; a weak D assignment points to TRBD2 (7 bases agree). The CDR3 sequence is CASTFGGGGSGEQYF. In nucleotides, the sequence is TGTGCCAGTACCTTCGGGGGCGGGGGTTCAGGCGAGCAGTACTTC.